Each of the 31 T cell receptor beta chains below was sequenced from the same sample in a study of T cell responses to AZD1222 COVID-19 vaccine (dated by TCRdb to about 2021). The method behind the library was the immunoSEQ multiplex PCR assay. As stored in TCRdb, this immuneACCESS dataset retains in-frame rearrangements with V and J assigned. A fraction of the clones does not appear; measured against another copy, unresolved V genes explain less than half of the discrepancy, and the remainder lacks a known reason. The sample has approximately 150,000 clones on record, under 95% of them singletons. More than 1.1% of the sample belongs to the ten largest clones. Reading the label with the study, this specimen's time point is: baseline before first vaccination. Specimen: peripheral blood, collected on day 0 of AZD1222 vaccination. The receptors here all came from an adult in good health.

For this clone: Different DNA sequences within this sample yield the same CDR3. This chain connects TRBV5-1 to TRBJ1-1; D not certain. Trimming removed 0 bases at V and 0 bases at J, with 3 bases between. Germline V gene lookup returns CDR1 SGHRS and CDR2 YFSETQ. There are 13 residues in the CDR3. The CDR3 region has the DNA TGCGCCAGCAGCTTGGAAGTGAACACTGAAGCTTTCTTT. Its translation: CASSLEVNTEAFF.

This chain uses TRBV28 with TRBJ2-7; unclear D gene. The CDR3 is 12 amino acids. With 6 bases removed from V and 6 bases from J, the gap between germline ends came to 12 bases. Germline CDR1 reads MDHEN; CDR2 reads SYDVKM. CDR3: CASSPHRPEQYF. The CDR3 DNA sequence: TGTGCCAGCAGCCCCCATAGACCCGAGCAGTACTTC. The entire variable domain, with the rest obtained from reference TRBV28 and TRBJ2-7, is as follows: DVKVTQSSRYLVKRTGEKVFLECVQDMDHENMFWYRQDPGLGLRLIYFSYDVKMKEKGDIPEGYSVSREKKERFSLILESASTNQTSMYLCASSPHRPEQYFGPGTRLTVT.

The chain combines TRBV7-9 with TRBJ1-6; D gene unclear. The CDR3 is 12 amino acids. Germline V CDR1 and CDR2: SEHNR, FQNEAQ (reference sequence). V lost 3 bases and J lost 10, with 7 bases in between. CDR3 protein: CASSLVGSPLHF. The CDR3 nucleotides read TGTGCCAGCAGCTTGGTAGGATCACCCCTCCACTTT.

The chain couples TRBV7-2 to TRBJ1-1, with unresolved D. From germline, CDR1 is SGHTA and CDR2 FQGNSA. Trimming took 4 bases from V and 1 from J, leaving 7 bases between them. This CDR3 has 13 residues. CDR3 sequence (DNA): TGTGCCAGCAGCTCCCGGTGGAACACTGAAGCTTTCTTT. The encoded protein is CASSSRWNTEAFF.

This chain uses TRBV4-1 with TRBJ1-1, with TRBD1 identical over 9 bases. V was pared by 1 base and J by 5 bases, with 5 bases of the junction left unmatched. Looked up from germline, CDR1 is MGHRA and CDR2 is YSYEKL. The CDR3 is 15 amino acids. The CDR3 region is CASSQVGQGATEAFF. CDR3 DNA: TGCGCCAGCAGCCAAGTGGGACAGGGCGCAACTGAAGCTTTCTTT.

The chain employs TRBV28 and TRBJ2-7, with D tentatively TRBD1 or TRBD2 (5 bases each). Per germline, CDR1 MDHEN and CDR2 SYDVKM. The CDR3 has 12 residues. The germline V and J ends were trimmed by 7 bases and 2 bases, with 9 bases remaining between them. Here the CDR3 reads CASMGRAYEQYF. CDR3 coding DNA: TGTGCCAGCATGGGACGGGCCTACGAGCAGTACTTC.

The chain couples TRBV3-1 (or the pseudogene TRBV3-2) to TRBJ1-2; D is ambiguous. Trimming cost V 1 base and J 8 bases, with 11 bases left between them. CDR1 and CDR2 (germline): LGHDT, YNNKEL (reference sequence). The CDR3 totals 13 residues. CDR3 in DNA: TGTGCCAGCAGCCAAGGTAGGGCGCGAGGCTACACCTTC. Translation: CASSQGRARGYTF.

The CDR3 protein is CATATGKEGNTIYF. The CDR3 DNA reads as TGTGCCACCGCTACAGGAAAAGAAGGAAACACCATATATTTT. The gene calls are TRBV18 and TRBJ1-3; tentatively, D is TRBD1 (5 bases). The V end was cut by 10 bases, the J end by 4 bases, with 17 bases between. Germline loops: CDR1 KGHSH, CDR2 LQKENI. There are 14 residues in the CDR3.

J is TRBJ2-2 and V is TRBV19; 8 bases are a match to TRBD1. The ends lost 8 bases at V and 4 bases at J; junction bases unmatched: 27. This CDR3 contains 21 residues. CDR1 and CDR2 from the germline V gene are LNHDA and SQIVND (reference sequence). CDR3 nucleotides: TGTGCCAGTGGGAAGGGTTTCGCCGCCGGCAGGGGGCTAGTTGGCACCGGGGAGCTGTTTTTT. As protein: CASGKGFAAGRGLVGTGELFF.

The chain links TRBV27 to TRBJ1-2; D remains unclear. Germline loops: CDR1 MNHEY, CDR2 SMNVEV (reference sequence). V was clipped by 5 bases and J by 2 bases, with 9 bases between them. CDR3 size: 13 residues. This chain's CDR3 is CASSPTPNYGYTF. DNA for the CDR3: TGTGCCAGCAGTCCCACACCAAACTATGGCTACACCTTC.

The rearrangement joins TRBV11-3 to TRBJ2-1; TRBD1 matches at 8 bases. This CDR3 has 16 residues. With V trimmed by 4 bases and J by 4 bases, 9 bases remained unmatched. Germline V CDR1 and CDR2: SGHNT, YENEEA. CDR3 loop: CASSSGRTGLYNEQFF. The CDR3, as DNA: TGTGCCAGCAGCTCTGGGAGGACAGGGCTTTACAATGAGCAGTTCTTC. Complete variable domain (other parts from reference TRBV11-3 and TRBJ2-1): EAGVVQSPRYKIIEKKQPVAFWCNPISGHNTLYWYLQNLGQGPELLIRYENEEAVDDSQLPKDRFSAERLKGVDSTLKIQPAELGDSAVYLCASSSGRTGLYNEQFFGPGTRLTVL.

This chain joins TRBV28 and TRBJ2-1; 9 bases agree with TRBD2. The CDR3 length is 15 residues. Germline trimming cut 6 bases from V and 0 bases from J; bases unmatched to any gene: 3. Germline CDR1 MDHEN, CDR2 SYDVKM. The CDR3: CASSSSGDSYNEQFF. In nucleotides, the CDR3 is TGTGCCAGCAGCTCTAGCGGGGACTCCTACAATGAGCAGTTCTTC. The whole variable domain, filled in from reference TRBV28 and TRBJ2-1, reads DVKVTQSSRYLVKRTGEKVFLECVQDMDHENMFWYRQDPGLGLRLIYFSYDVKMKEKGDIPEGYSVSREKKERFSLILESASTNQTSMYLCASSSSGDSYNEQFFGPGTRLTVL.

The CDR3 DNA sequence: TGTGCCAGCAGCTACCCGGGGGTCAGGGAGCTGTTTTTT. It encodes CASSYPGVRELFF. V is TRBV6-6 and J is TRBJ2-2, with TRBD2 as a possible D gene (6 bases). The germline CDR1 and CDR2 sequences are MNHNY and SVGAGI (reference sequence). This CDR3 is 13 amino acids long. Trimming stripped 6 bases from V and 9 bases from J, with 14 bases between.

The chain recombines TRBV7-9 with TRBJ2-1, with D unclear. CDR1 is SEHNR, CDR2 FQNEAQ, per germline (reference sequence). V lost 2 bases and J lost 4, with 6 bases in between. The CDR3 spans 13 residues. The CDR3 loop reads CASSLNGYNEQFF. DNA for the CDR3: TGTGCCAGCAGCTTAAACGGATACAATGAGCAGTTCTTC.

The chain is built from TRBV5-1 and TRBJ1-2; TRBD1 aligns across 9 bases. This CDR3 is 13 amino acids long. Germline CDR1 is SGHRS and CDR2 is YFSETQ. V trimming: 0 bases; J trimming: 8 bases; junction bases outside the gene matches: 2. CDR3 loop: CASSLDRGHGYTF. Here the CDR3 DNA reads TGCGCCAGCAGCTTGGACAGGGGGCACGGCTACACCTTC.

The chain combines TRBV6-1 with TRBJ2-5, with D perhaps assigned TRBD1 or TRBD2 (6 bases each). The CDR3 runs 16 residues. The ends were cut back, 0 bases at V and 3 bases at J, with 14 bases in the middle. In germline, CDR1 is MNHNS, CDR2 SASEGT. The DNA for the CDR3 is TGTGCCAGCAGTGAAGCAAGGGGGGCAAGGGAAGAGACCCAGTACTTC. Translating it yields CASSEARGAREETQYF.

This clone has a single count. The chain uses TRBV4-2 and TRBJ2-1, with TRBD2 matching over 11 bases. Germline-derived CDR1 and CDR2 are LGHNA and YNFKEQ. V gave up 1 base and J gave up 1 base; unmatched junction bases: 21. This CDR3 contains 23 residues. Here the CDR3 DNA reads TGTGCCAGCAGCCAAGCCGGGAGTCTAGCGGGGGGACTCCGGGGTTGGTCCTACAATGAGCAGTTCTTC. Protein: CASSQAGSLAGGLRGWSYNEQFF.

This chain joins TRBV21-1 and TRBJ2-1; the D call of TRBD2 is as the table states it, not checked on the DNA. TRBV21-1 is noted as a pseudogene. This CDR3 comprises 18 residues. Here the CDR3 reads CASSLELAGVGTYNEQFF. The CDR3 nucleotides are TGTGCCAGCAGCCTTGAACTAGCGGGAGTAGGGACCTACAATGAGCAGTTCTTC.

This clone was seen once. The chain links TRBV19 to TRBJ1-5; D unclear. Germline V lookup: CDR1 LNHDA, CDR2 SQIVND (reference sequence). The CDR3 covers 16 residues. Trimming removed 5 bases from V and 4 bases from J, with 18 bases in between. The CDR3 bases are TGTGCCAGTAGTTTTACCTTCCAGAATCGAAATCAGCCCCAGCATTTT. As protein: CASSFTFQNRNQPQHF.

J is TRBJ1-5 and V is TRBV5-4; D is uncertain. The CDR3 runs 14 residues. Per the germline V gene, CDR1 is SGHNT and CDR2 is YYREEE (reference sequence). V was cut by 0 bases and J by 4 bases, with 8 bases left in between. CDR3 sequence (DNA): TGTGCCAGCAGCTTGGCCCCCAATAATCAGCCCCAGCATTTT. Its translation is CASSLAPNNQPQHF.

The gene calls are TRBV11-2 and TRBJ1-2; no firm D call. Trimming left V 7 bases short and J 2 bases short, with 14 bases between. CDR3 length: 14 residues. Germline values: CDR1 SGHAT, CDR2 FQNNGV. CDR3 amino acids: CASTQTAANYGYTF. CDR3 in DNA: TGTGCCAGCACCCAAACGGCAGCAAACTATGGCTACACCTTC.

The chain combines TRBV5-5 with TRBJ2-7, with D perhaps TRBD1 (5 bases). CDR3 size: 13 residues. With 1 base removed from V and 2 bases from J, the gap between germline ends came to 7 bases. Per germline, CDR1 SGHKS and CDR2 YYEKEE (reference sequence). DNA of the CDR3: TGTGCCAGCAGCTTGCAGGGTACCTACGAGCAGTACTTC. It specifies CASSLQGTYEQYF.

The sample holds one count of this clone. This chain uses TRBV19 with TRBJ1-1, with D perhaps TRBD1 (5 bases). Per germline, CDR1 LNHDA and CDR2 SQIVND (reference sequence). The CDR3 loop spans 13 amino acids. Trimming cost V 2 bases and J 11 bases, with 15 bases left between them. The CDR3 DNA reads as TGTGCCAGTAGTATAAGTTTCAACTCAGGGGCTTTCTTT. Translated, it gives CASSISFNSGAFF.

The rearrangement joins TRBV4-2 to TRBJ2-3; a weak D match, TRBD1 (6 bases). This CDR3 region has 17 residues. In germline, CDR1 is LGHNA, CDR2 YNFKEQ. The V end lost 0 bases, the J end lost 0 bases, and 13 bases lay between the germline ends. The CDR3 loop reads CASSQEGWGPSTDTQYF. DNA for the CDR3: TGTGCCAGCAGCCAAGAGGGGTGGGGGCCTAGCACAGATACGCAGTATTTT.

The rearrangement uses TRBV7-2 and TRBJ2-5; D might be TRBD1 (6 bases). Trimming took off 3 bases at V and 5 bases at J, with 13 bases between the two ends. The CDR3 is 14 amino acids. Looked up from germline, CDR1 is SGHTA and CDR2 is FQGNSA. CDR3 sequence: CASSFTGIGETQYF. In nucleotides, the CDR3 is TGTGCCAGCAGCTTTACAGGGATCGGGGAGACCCAGTACTTC.

The rearrangement joins TRBV30 to TRBJ1-2; possibly TRBD1 for D (5 bases). CDR3 length: 12 residues. The germline V gene has CDR1 GTSNPN and CDR2 SVGIG (reference sequence). Trimming cost V 7 bases and J 7 bases, with 16 bases left between them. CDR3 amino acids: CASHEDNPGYTF. CDR3 in DNA: TGTGCCTCCCACGAGGACAATCCTGGCTACACCTTC.

The chain is built from TRBV4-2 and TRBJ2-7, with 9 bases fitting TRBD2. CDR1 and CDR2 (germline): LGHNA, YNFKEQ. Germline trimming cut 3 bases from V and 3 bases from J; bases unmatched to any gene: 6. The length of the CDR3 is 15 residues. The CDR3 reads CASSQGLAGYYEQYF. CDR3 bases: TGTGCCAGCAGCCAGGGCCTAGCGGGATACTACGAGCAGTACTTC.

The chain joins TRBV5-1 to TRBJ2-7; D call uncertain. Looked up from germline, CDR1 is SGHRS and CDR2 is YFSETQ. The germline V and J ends were trimmed by 0 bases and 6 bases, with 4 bases remaining between them. The CDR3 runs to 11 residues. For the CDR3, the DNA is TGCGCCAGCAGCTTGGAGGGCGAGCAGTACTTC. Its protein is CASSLEGEQYF.

V is TRBV7-2 and J is TRBJ2-3; 7 bases are shared with TRBD2. The V gene end was trimmed by 0 bases and the J gene end by 2 bases; junction bases not matched to a gene: 8. This CDR3 region has 17 residues. Germline V lookup: CDR1 SGHTA, CDR2 FQGNSA. The CDR3 bases are TGTGCCAGCAGCTTAGCGCCCGGGACTATCAACACAGATACGCAGTATTTT. Translating gives CASSLAPGTINTDTQYF.

This chain links TRBV6-2 or TRBV6-3 with TRBJ2-7; D unclear. Germline lookup yields CDR1 MNHEY and CDR2 SVGEGT. V was shortened by 4 bases and J by 2 bases, with 12 bases between the two germline ends. CDR3 length: 14 residues. CDR3 residues: CASSFPGLTYEQYF. In DNA, the CDR3 is TGTGCCAGCAGTTTCCCTGGGTTAACCTACGAGCAGTACTTC.

The rearrangement uses TRBV6-1 and TRBJ1-4; 12 bases are a match to TRBD1. The V gene's germline CDR1 is MNHNS and CDR2 SASEGT. The CDR3 runs to 17 residues. V trimming: 4 bases; J trimming: 7 bases; junction bases outside the gene matches: 10. The CDR3 reads CASSVGTGGDAGEKLFF. The DNA of the CDR3 is TGTGCCAGCAGTGTCGGGACAGGGGGCGATGCAGGTGAAAAACTGTTTTTT.